These T cell receptor beta chains were read from a single sample in a study of blood T cell repertoires in COVID-19. Repertoires were generated with immunoSEQ multiplex PCR, while TCRdb's copy carries only in-frame clones and drops some. The sample carries some 180,000 clones, roughly 80% recorded once. Sequencing used peripheral blood. All receptors come from a man aged 70 or older with active or convalescent COVID-19. CDR3s include the opening cysteine and the closing phenylalanine or tryptophan. The D gene is left open where the match is weak. Clone size, where shown, is once, few, many, or a class for clones that have expanded.

>TRBD1|TRBV18|NA|TRBJ2-1
TGTGCCAGCTCACCAGACAGGGGGCCAGGGAAGCAGTTCTTC
CASSPDRGPGKQFF
>TRBD1|TRBV7-6|NA|TRBJ2-7
TGTGCCAGCAGCGGACGGACAGGGAACTTCGAGCAGTACTTC
CASSGRTGNFEQYF
>TRBD1|TRBV15|NA|TRBJ2-2
TGTGCCACCACAGGGGACAGGCCCACCGGGGAGCTGTTTTTT
CATTGDRPTGELFF
>TRBD2|TRBV10-2|NA|TRBJ2-7
TGCGCCAGCAGTGGCTCCGGACGGCGAGCGGGGGAGCAGTACTTC
CASSGSGRRAGEQYF
>TRBD2|TRBV19|NA|TRBJ2-1
TGTGCCAGTAGTCCTCGGACTAGCGGGAGTGGGTATGAGCAGTTCTTC
CASSPRTSGSGYEQFF
>NA|TRBV7-2|once|TRBJ2-7
TGTGCCAGCAGCTTAGATCTCCGGAGTTCCTACGAGCAGTACTTC
CASSLDLRSSYEQYF
>TRBD1|TRBV9|NA|TRBJ1-6
TGTGCCAGCAGCGTAGGGACAGGGAATTCACCCCTCCACTTT
CASSVGTGNSPLHF
>NA|TRBV7-9|NA|TRBJ1-1
TGTGCCAGCAGCTTAGACGCAGGGGCGGGCACTGAAGCTTTCTTT
CASSLDAGAGTEAFF
>TRBD2|TRBV3-1/TRBV3-2|NA|TRBJ2-5
TGTGCCAGCAGCCAAGTCGGGGGGGCGAGAGAGACCCAGTACTTC
CASSQVGGARETQYF
>NA|TRBV3-1/TRBV3-2|NA|TRBJ2-1
TGTGCCAGCAGCCAAGATCGTTCAGGCCTCAATGAGCAGTTCTTC
CASSQDRSGLNEQFF
>NA|TRBV12-3/TRBV12-4|NA|TRBJ1-2
TGTGCCAGCAGTTTAGGTCTCTATGGCTACACCTTC
CASSLGLYGYTF
>NA|TRBV18|NA|TRBJ2-7
TGTGCCAGCTCACCACGGCCCCTCTCCTACGAGCAGTACTTC
CASSPRPLSYEQYF
>TRBD1|TRBV12-3/TRBV12-4|NA|TRBJ1-2
TGTGCCAGCAGCCGGGGACAGGACGTTGGCTACACCTTC
CASSRGQDVGYTF
>TRBD2|TRBV14|NA|TRBJ2-5
TGTGCCAGCAGCCAAGACGTCGGGGGGGCGGAGACCCAGTACTTC
CASSQDVGGAETQYF
>NA|TRBV5-5|NA|TRBJ2-5
TGTGCCAGCAACAGAGTGGCGGGAGAGACCCAGTACTTC
CASNRVAGETQYF
>NA|TRBV28|NA|TRBJ2-1
TGTGCCAGCAGTTCCCCGACAGGGAGGATCAATGAGCAGTTCTTC
CASSSPTGRINEQFF
>NA|TRBV28|NA|TRBJ2-7
TGTGCCAGCAGCACCACAACCTACGAGCAGTACTTC
CASSTTTYEQYF
>NA|TRBV5-1|NA|TRBJ1-4
TGCGCCAGCAGCACAGGTTCAACTAATGAAAAACTGTTTTTT
CASSTGSTNEKLFF
>TRBD1|TRBV7-6|NA|TRBJ2-1
TGTGCCAGCAGCTTAGCGTCGGACAGGGGGTATTACAATGAGCAGTTCTTC
CASSLASDRGYYNEQFF
>TRBD2|TRBV14|once|TRBJ2-1
TGTGCCAGCAGCCAAGATCTTTTGGGGGGGGTCCCTAGCTCCTACAATGAGCAGTTCTTC
CASSQDLLGGVPSSYNEQFF
>NA|TRBV2|NA|TRBJ2-1
TGTGCCAGCGCTGCCATCCGGTCCTACAATGAGCAGTTCTTC
CASAAIRSYNEQFF
>NA|TRBV10-2|few|TRBJ2-7
TGCGCCAGCTCCCGAGCCCGGGTCGAGCAGTACTTC
CASSRARVEQYF
>NA|TRBV7-9|NA|TRBJ2-7
TGTGCCAGCAGCGCGACCGCAGGGGCAGAGCAGTACTTC
CASSATAGAEQYF
>TRBD1|TRBV2|NA|TRBJ1-5
TGTGCCAGCAGGGGACAGAGGAATCAGCCCCAGCATTTT
CASRGQRNQPQHF
>NA|TRBV5-4|NA|TRBJ1-1
TGTGCCAGCAGCTCCCCCGTAGCAGACACTGAAGCTTTCTTT
CASSSPVADTEAFF
>NA|TRBV5-1|NA|TRBJ1-4
TGCGCCAGCAGCCCAGAGGGGGGGAGGCATGAAAAACTGTTTTTT
CASSPEGGRHEKLFF
>TRBD1|TRBV3-1/TRBV3-2|NA|TRBJ1-1
TGTGCCAGCAGCCACCAAGGACAGGGGGCGCGGGGGGCTTTCTTT
CASSHQGQGARGAFF
>TRBD1|TRBV6-5|once|TRBJ1-5
TGTGCCAGCAGGAGACAGGGTACGAGCAATCAGCCCCAGCATTTT
CASRRQGTSNQPQHF
>TRBD1|TRBV7-2|NA|TRBJ2-1
TGTGCCAGCAGCTTAGTTGGGACAGGGTCCTACAATGAGCAGTTCTTC
CASSLVGTGSYNEQFF
>NA|TRBV18|few|TRBJ1-6
TGTGCCAGCTCAGGCTCGAGGAACGGTAATTCACCCCTCCACTTT
CASSGSRNGNSPLHF
>TRBD2|TRBV11-2|once|TRBJ2-1
TGTGCCAGCAGCTTAAACGGGAGGGGTAATGAGCAGTTCTTC
CASSLNGRGNEQFF
>NA|TRBV28|NA|TRBJ1-1
TGTGCCAGCAGTTTACCCAGTGAAGCTTTCTTT
CASSLPSEAFF
>TRBD2|TRBV11-2|NA|TRBJ2-3
TGTGCCAGCAGCCGGGGACTAGCGGGTCCTCGCGATACGCAGTATTTT
CASSRGLAGPRDTQYF
>TRBD1|TRBV5-1|NA|TRBJ2-7
TGCGCCAGCAGCTCCACGGGGCAGGGGGACGAGCAGTACTTC
CASSSTGQGDEQYF
>TRBD2|TRBV28|NA|TRBJ2-5
TGTGCCAGCAGTCCCAGGACTAGCGGGAAAGGAGAGACCCAGTACTTC
CASSPRTSGKGETQYF
>TRBD2|TRBV11-2|NA|TRBJ2-1
TGTGCCAGCAGCCTCACCTTAGCGGGGGGGAGTGAGCAGTTCTTC
CASSLTLAGGSEQFF
>TRBD1|TRBV18|NA|TRBJ1-3
TGTGCCAGCTCACCTCGCGGACAGGAGGGGACTGGAAACACCATATATTTT
CASSPRGQEGTGNTIYF
>NA|TRBV4-3|few|TRBJ2-1
TGCGCCAGCAATCGAGGAATTGGCTCCTACAATGAGCAGTTCTTC
CASNRGIGSYNEQFF
>NA|TRBV18|NA|TRBJ2-2
TGTGCCAGCTCGCCCGCCGGGACGAACACCGGGGAGCTGTTTTTT
CASSPAGTNTGELFF
>NA|TRBV19|few|TRBJ1-5
TGTGCCAGTAGTCTCAGGGACAATCAGCCCCAGCATTTT
CASSLRDNQPQHF
>TRBD1|TRBV7-9|NA|TRBJ1-2
TGTGCCAGCAGCTTAGGGGGGACAGTGTCCTATGGCTACACCTTC
CASSLGGTVSYGYTF
>NA|TRBV7-2|NA|TRBJ1-2
TGTGCCAGCAGCCCTTCCTTCTATGGCTACACCTTC
CASSPSFYGYTF
>NA|TRBV12-5|once|TRBJ2-7
TGTGCTAGTGGTAATGGGGGGAATGGCGAGCAGTACTTC
CASGNGGNGEQYF
>NA|TRBV19|few|TRBJ1-2
TGTGCCAGTAGTATAAGAGGGCAGGGGTACGGCTACACCTTC
CASSIRGQGYGYTF